A single sample gave rise to the 3 T cell receptor beta chains below, sequenced in a study of T cell responses to AZD1222 COVID-19 vaccine (dated by TCRdb to about 2021). The method behind the library was the immunoSEQ multiplex PCR assay. Entries here come from immuneACCESS through TCRdb and include only in-frame sequences with V and J called. Some clones fail to appear in such tables; in the studies checked, an unresolved V gene covers under half of the shortfall, and the cause of the remainder is unknown. In all, the sample holds 55,000 to 85,000 clones, and around 83% of those were seen once. The ten largest account for more than 8.5% of the sample. The time point label corresponds to: baseline before first vaccination. This material consisted of peripheral blood, taken on day 0 of AZD1222 vaccination. These receptors all come from an adult in good health.

The chain recombines TRBV7-9 with TRBJ2-7; TRBD1 might be the D (6 bases). CDR3 size: 14 residues. CDR1 and CDR2 from the germline V gene are SEHNR and FQNEAQ (reference sequence). V was shortened by 0 bases and J by 2 bases, with 8 bases between the two germline ends. CDR3 residues: CASSLAGGAYEQYF. In DNA, the CDR3 is TGTGCCAGCAGCTTAGCAGGGGGTGCCTACGAGCAGTACTTC.

CDR3 loop: CASSFARGYTF. The CDR3 coding sequence is TGTGCCAGCAGTTTCGCCAGGGGCTACACCTTC. The chain has TRBV28 and TRBJ1-2; D unresolved. Deletions cut 3 bases from V and 8 bases from J, with 7 bases between. The CDR3 is made up of 11 amino acids. Per germline, CDR1 MDHEN and CDR2 SYDVKM.

This clone was detected only once. The chain links TRBV18 to TRBJ2-1; D may be TRBD2 (5 bases). Trimming stripped 3 bases from V and 7 bases from J, with 16 bases between. CDR1 KGHSH and CDR2 LQKENI come from the germline V gene. This CDR3 has 15 amino acids. The CDR3 region is CASSPAMASSNEQFF. The CDR3 nucleotides read TGTGCCAGCTCACCTGCAATGGCTAGCTCGAATGAGCAGTTCTTC. The full variable domain, in which reference TRBV18 and TRBJ2-1 provide the parts outside the CDR3, is NAGVMQNPRHLVRRRGQEARLRCSPMKGHSHVYWYRQLPEEGLKFMVYLQKENIIDESGMPKERFSAEFPKEGPSILRIQQVVRGDSAAYFCASSPAMASSNEQFFGPGTRLTVL.